This T cell receptor (beta chain) was profiled in a study of blood T cell repertoires in COVID-19. Study at large: COVID-19 samples, acute and convalescent, were from the United States, Italy and Spain. Nucleic acid was either cDNA or gDNA, and it came from T cells, B-cell-depleted T cells, or PBMCs.

Methods used by the authors: Reference gene primer amplification yielded estimated nucleated cell counts. Clones were sequenced by immunoSEQ multiplex PCR, and TCRdb holds only the in-frame ones, with some missing. From that table come the V and J calls and clone size; the DNA was used to work out D and trimming. This repertoire shows about 210,000 clones, approximately 82% found once; its top ten account for more than 10%. The clonotype originates from a middle-aged woman with acute or convalescent COVID-19. The sequenced material came from peripheral blood.

The DNA of the CDR3 is TGTGCCTGGAGTTTCCGTGAAAAACTGTTTTTT. Its translation: CAWSFREKLFF. The chain links TRBV30 to TRBJ1-4; D is uncertain. The V gene's germline CDR1 is GTSNPN and CDR2 SVGIG (reference sequence). This CDR3 has 11 amino acids. Trimming took off 2 bases at V and 7 bases at J, with 5 bases between the two ends.